The 32 T cell receptor beta chains below come from one sample, sequenced in a study of cytomegalovirus exposure and HLA in healthy donors. Both 60 Vbeta primers and 13 Jbeta primers went into the PCR. Clones were sequenced by immunoSEQ multiplex PCR, and TCRdb holds only the in-frame ones, with some missing. The table has approximately 120,000 clones, around 77% seen once. Material for sequencing was PBMCs. These receptors were collected from a woman in her forties in good health and CMV-seropositive.

This clone has only one observation. This chain connects TRBV7-2 to TRBJ2-5; 11 nucleotides match TRBD2. The CDR3 has 14 amino acids. Unmatched junction bases numbered 3, after V lost 4 bases and J lost 5 bases. Per germline, CDR1 SGHTA and CDR2 FQGNSA. The CDR3 sequence: CASSYSGRGETQYF. In DNA, the CDR3 is TGTGCCAGCAGCTATAGCGGGAGGGGGGAGACCCAGTACTTC.

The chain links TRBV9 to TRBJ1-3; no firm D call. The CDR3 is made up of 16 amino acids. The germline CDR1 and CDR2 sequences are SGDLS and YYNGEE. Trimming pared 0 bases from V and 0 bases from J, leaving 10 bases between. The CDR3 loop reads CASSVGAGLSGNTIYF. The DNA of the CDR3 is TGTGCCAGCAGCGTAGGGGCAGGCCTCTCTGGAAACACCATATATTTT.

The chain uses TRBV10-3 and TRBJ2-7, with 9 positions matching TRBD1. The CDR3 runs 14 residues. Per the germline V gene, CDR1 is ENHRY and CDR2 is SYGVKD. Trimming cost V 5 bases and J 1 base; bases outside gene matches: 3. CDR3 residues: CAISRDRVSYEQYF. CDR3 nucleotide sequence: TGTGCCATCAGTCGGGACAGGGTGTCCTACGAGCAGTACTTC.

The chain employs TRBV6-6 and TRBJ2-3, with 11 bases fitting TRBD2. Trimming cost V 8 bases and J 4 bases; bases outside gene matches: 8. The CDR3 totals 15 residues. The V gene's germline CDR1 is MNHNY and CDR2 SVGAGI (reference sequence). The CDR3 loop is CASHRLAGFSDTQYF. The DNA for the CDR3 is TGTGCCAGCCATCGACTAGCGGGGTTTTCAGATACGCAGTATTTT.

This clone was observed a handful of times. The chain recombines TRBV6-1 with TRBJ2-2; TRBD1 matches at 7 bases. The CDR3 consists of 15 residues. CDR1 is MNHNS, CDR2 SASEGT, per germline. V dropped 6 bases and J dropped 2; count of bases not matched to a gene: 6. CDR3 region: CASSGYRGNTGELFF. CDR3 DNA: TGTGCCAGCAGCGGATACAGGGGTAACACCGGGGAGCTGTTTTTT.

The DNA of the CDR3 is TGTGCCAGCAGCCTTACAGGGGGCCTGAGGGGCTACACCTTC. Translating gives CASSLTGGLRGYTF. The gene calls are TRBV28 and TRBJ1-2; TRBD1 agrees at 9 bases. Per the germline V gene, CDR1 is MDHEN and CDR2 is SYDVKM. The ends lost 6 bases at V and 8 bases at J; junction bases unmatched: 10. CDR3 size: 14 residues.

This sequence joins TRBV4-2 and TRBJ2-2; D is perhaps TRBD2 (6 bases). V shed 0 bases and J shed 5 bases, with 10 bases lying between them. The CDR3 has 15 amino acids. Germline CDR1 reads LGHNA; CDR2 reads YNFKEQ. This chain's CDR3 is CASSQDGGGTGELFF. The CDR3, as DNA: TGTGCCAGCAGCCAAGATGGGGGAGGAACCGGGGAGCTGTTTTTT.

V gene TRBV20-1 combines with J gene TRBJ2-7; D gene uncertain. The CDR3 totals 11 residues. CDR1 and CDR2 from the germline V gene are DFQATT and SNEGSKA (reference sequence). For the CDR3, the DNA is TGCCTACGCGAATCCCCCTACGAGCAGTACTTC. Protein sequence: CLRESPYEQYF.

The CDR3 DNA sequence: TGTGCCTGGAGCGCCGGGACTTCCAATTCACCCCTCCACTTT. Amino acids: CAWSAGTSNSPLHF. The rearrangement uses TRBV30 and TRBJ1-6, with TRBD1 as a possible D gene (5 bases). The germline V gene has CDR1 GTSNPN and CDR2 SVGIG (reference sequence). The V gene lost 3 bases and the J gene lost 7 bases, with 13 bases spanning the gap. This CDR3 region has 14 residues.

The chain carries TRBV19 and TRBJ1-2; possibly TRBD1 for D (6 bases). V was trimmed by 6 bases and J by 1 base, leaving 15 bases between them. Per germline, CDR1 LNHDA and CDR2 SQIVND (reference sequence). This CDR3 comprises 15 residues. CDR3 sequence (DNA): TGTGCCAGTAGCCCACGGACAGACTTTAACTATGGCTACACCTTC. This encodes CASSPRTDFNYGYTF.

The chain recombines TRBV7-3 with TRBJ2-3; 9 bases are a match to TRBD2. Germline lookup yields CDR1 SGHTA and CDR2 FQGTGA. With V trimmed by 2 bases and J by 2 bases, 2 bases remained unmatched. CDR3 length equals 15 residues. CDR3 DNA: TGTGCCAGCAGCTTACGCGGGAGGGTCACAGATACGCAGTATTTT. The encoded protein is CASSLRGRVTDTQYF.

The rearrangement uses TRBV7-9 and TRBJ1-1; D is unclear. The CDR3 is 13 amino acids. CDR1 and CDR2 from the germline V gene are SEHNR and FQNEAQ (reference sequence). Deletions cut 2 bases from V and 5 bases from J, with 9 bases between. The CDR3: CASSLRRDTEAFF. CDR3 bases: TGTGCCAGCAGCTTAAGGAGGGATACTGAAGCTTTCTTT.

This chain uses TRBV6-6 with TRBJ2-7; D may be TRBD1 (6 bases). The CDR3 has 12 residues. The V gene's germline CDR1 is MNHNY and CDR2 SVGAGI (reference sequence). V shed 6 bases and J shed 12 bases, with 18 bases lying between them. CDR3 protein: CASRLKQGVWYF. DNA of the CDR3: TGTGCCAGCAGACTAAAACAGGGTGTCTGGTACTTC.

This rearrangement joins TRBV30 to TRBJ1-4; D possibly corresponds to TRBD1 (5 bases). This CDR3 has 16 residues. The germline CDR1 and CDR2 sequences are GTSNPN and SVGIG (reference sequence). The V gene lost 2 bases and the J gene lost 7 bases, with 20 bases spanning the gap. CDR3 amino acids: CAWSPTDSRFGEKLFF. CDR3 nucleotide sequence: TGTGCCTGGAGTCCAACCGACAGCAGGTTTGGTGAAAAACTGTTTTTT.

The chain recombines TRBV4-1 with TRBJ2-5, with 9 bases aligning to TRBD2. V was pared by 3 bases and J by 5 bases, with 10 bases of the junction left unmatched. This CDR3 is 16 amino acids long. Germline V gene lookup returns CDR1 MGHRA and CDR2 YSYEKL. CDR3 region: CASSHAGTSYKETQYF. The CDR3 nucleotides read TGCGCCAGCAGCCATGCTGGGACTAGCTATAAGGAGACCCAGTACTTC.

The CDR3 DNA follows: TGTGCCAGCAGTTCCCCCCTTGCCCCTTGGCCCTACGAGCAGTACTTC. Protein product: CASSSPLAPWPYEQYF. This sequence joins TRBV28 and TRBJ2-7; the D is unclear. The CDR3 is 16 amino acids. CDR1 is MDHEN and CDR2 is SYDVKM in the germline V gene. The V gene lost 4 bases and the J gene lost 2 bases, with 18 bases spanning the gap. The complete variable domain, with remaining parts taken from reference TRBV28 and TRBJ2-7, reads DVKVTQSSRYLVKRTGEKVFLECVQDMDHENMFWYRQDPGLGLRLIYFSYDVKMKEKGDIPEGYSVSREKKERFSLILESASTNQTSMYLCASSSPLAPWPYEQYFGPGTRLTVT.

This chain links TRBV5-1 with TRBJ1-1; 8 bases match TRBD1. In germline, CDR1 is SGHRS, CDR2 YFSETQ. Germline trimming cut 4 bases from V and 1 base from J; bases unmatched to any gene: 9. This CDR3 has 16 residues. As DNA, the CDR3 is TGCGCCAGCAGCCATCGGACAGGGCCGACGAACACTGAAGCTTTCTTT. This encodes CASSHRTGPTNTEAFF.

This clone appeared a few times. This chain uses TRBV19 with TRBJ1-1, with D perhaps TRBD1 (6 bases). V was clipped by 3 bases and J by 0 bases, with 8 bases between them. Germline-derived CDR1 and CDR2 are LNHDA and SQIVND (reference sequence). The CDR3 consists of 14 residues. The CDR3 nucleotides are TGTGCCAGTAGTATGGGGGACATGAACACTGAAGCTTTCTTT. Residues: CASSMGDMNTEAFF.

This rearrangement joins TRBV27 to TRBJ2-7; tentatively, D is TRBD2 (5 bases). The CDR3 has 14 residues. CDR1 is MNHEY, CDR2 SMNVEV, per germline (reference sequence). Deletions cut 2 bases from V and 3 bases from J, with 11 bases between. DNA for the CDR3: TGTGCCAGCAGTTTAGTGATAGGGAGCTACGAGCAGTACTTC. This codes for CASSLVIGSYEQYF.

The V gene is TRBV5-1, the J gene TRBJ1-1; D is possibly TRBD1 (6 bases). V was cut by 5 bases and J by 0 bases, with 17 bases left in between. Looked up from germline, CDR1 is SGHRS and CDR2 is YFSETQ. CDR3 length equals 16 residues. The CDR3 protein is CASRPGPGEMNTEAFF. The CDR3 DNA reads as TGCGCCAGCAGGCCGGGCCCAGGGGAGATGAACACTGAAGCTTTCTTT.

This rearrangement joins TRBV19 to TRBJ1-2; D not resolved. V lost 0 bases and J lost 2, with 4 bases in between. The CDR3 has 13 amino acids. The germline gives CDR1 LNHDA, CDR2 SQIVND (reference sequence). This CDR3 reads CASSIDRNYGYTF. CDR3 DNA: TGTGCCAGTAGTATAGACAGGAACTATGGCTACACCTTC.

This clone was picked up one time. This chain uses TRBV14 with TRBJ1-1; 10 bases are a match to TRBD1. Germline V CDR1 and CDR2: SGHDN, FVKESK. The CDR3 extends over 14 amino acids. Trimming removed 6 bases from V and 3 bases from J; junction bases left unmatched: 4. The CDR3 is CASRRTGGHTEAFF. The CDR3 nucleotides are TGTGCCAGCAGAAGGACAGGGGGTCACACTGAAGCTTTCTTT.

The CDR3 loop reads CASRNGQGANYGYTF. CDR3 DNA: TGTGCCAGCAGAAACGGACAGGGAGCTAACTATGGCTACACCTTC. The genes are TRBV28 and TRBJ1-2; TRBD1 matches 8 bases. The ends lost 6 bases at V and 0 bases at J; junction bases unmatched: 6. From germline, CDR1 is MDHEN and CDR2 SYDVKM. The CDR3 consists of 15 residues.

The gene calls are TRBV2 and TRBJ1-3; D might be TRBD1 (6 bases). Germline CDR1 SNHLY, CDR2 FYNNEI. This CDR3 has 14 amino acids. V lost 5 bases and J 3 bases, leaving 11 bases between the germline ends. This chain's CDR3 is CASSRGGFGNTIYF. CDR3 in DNA: TGTGCCAGCAGTCGGGGGGGCTTTGGAAACACCATATATTTT.

This rearrangement joins TRBV29-1 to TRBJ2-2, with 7 bases identical to TRBD1. The CDR3 has 13 residues. The trim removed 4 bases at V and 3 bases at J, leaving 2 bases unmatched. The germline V gene has CDR1 SQVTM and CDR2 ANQGSEA. CDR3 residues: CSVGQGYTGELFF. The CDR3 DNA reads TGCAGCGTTGGACAGGGTTACACCGGGGAGCTGTTTTTT.

V and J are TRBV6-4 and TRBJ2-7, with 13 bases lining up with TRBD2. J lost 2 bases, V lost 7 bases, and 14 bases had no gene match. Looked up from germline, CDR1 is MRHNA and CDR2 is SNTAGT. The CDR3 spans 18 residues. The CDR3 nucleotides read TGTGCCAGCAACCCGGGACTAGCGGGGCCTAATTACCCCTACGAGCAGTACTTC. This sequence encodes CASNPGLAGPNYPYEQYF.

The gene calls are TRBV9 and TRBJ2-3; 8 bases are shared with TRBD2. The J segment lost 2 bases and the V segment lost 4 bases, leaving 3 bases of the junction unmatched. This CDR3 region has 14 residues. Germline CDR1 is SGDLS and CDR2 is YYNGEE. The CDR3 reads CASSTSGFTDTQYF. The CDR3, as DNA: TGTGCCAGCAGCACTAGCGGATTCACAGATACGCAGTATTTT.

The chain couples TRBV10-1 to TRBJ1-2; 10 nucleotides agree with TRBD1. CDR3 length: 13 amino acids. Looked up from germline, CDR1 is WNHNN and CDR2 is SYGVQD (reference sequence). The V gene end was trimmed by 6 bases and the J gene end by 8 bases; junction bases not matched to a gene: 6. The chain's CDR3 is CASSPDRGIGYTF. For the CDR3, the DNA is TGCGCCAGCAGCCCGGACAGGGGGATCGGCTACACCTTC.

V and J are TRBV5-1 and TRBJ2-3; tentatively, D is TRBD2 (6 bases). Germline-derived CDR1 and CDR2 are SGHRS and YFSETQ. The CDR3 is 15 amino acids. The germline V and J ends were trimmed by 4 bases and 2 bases, with 14 bases remaining between them. Written as DNA, the CDR3 is TGCGCCAGCAGCCCCCATGGCGGGGACACAGATACGCAGTATTTT. This sequence encodes CASSPHGGDTDTQYF.

The J gene is TRBJ2-3, the V gene TRBV9; tentatively, D is TRBD2 (6 bases). Germline CDR1 is SGDLS and CDR2 is YYNGEE. The CDR3 runs to 15 residues. Deletions cut 6 bases from V and 1 base from J, with 15 bases between. The CDR3 loop is CASTRLDLRTDTQYF. The DNA of the CDR3 is TGTGCCAGCACCCGACTAGACCTACGCACAGATACGCAGTATTTT. Full variable domain (rest looked up from reference TRBV9 and TRBJ2-3): DSGVTQTPKHLITATGQRVTLRCSPRSGDLSVYWYQQSLDQGLQFLIQYYNGEERAKGNILERFSAQQFPDLHSELNLSSLELGDSALYFCASTRLDLRTDTQYFGPGTRLTVL.

The chain carries TRBV19 and TRBJ2-5; D might be TRBD2 (6 bases). The V gene lost 6 bases and the J gene lost 6 bases, with 11 bases spanning the gap. The CDR3 sequence is 12 residues long. Germline CDR1 reads LNHDA; CDR2 reads SQIVND (reference sequence). CDR3 protein: CASSRDFQTQYF. CDR3 DNA: TGTGCCAGTAGCCGGGACTTCCAGACCCAGTACTTC.

This chain joins TRBV6-4 and TRBJ2-6; D is uncertain. The CDR3 runs to 14 residues. The V end was cut by 8 bases, the J end by 0 bases, with 8 bases between. Germline values: CDR1 MRHNA, CDR2 SNTAGT. This chain's CDR3 is CASAPHSGANVLTF. In nucleotides, the CDR3 is TGTGCCAGCGCGCCTCACTCTGGGGCCAACGTCCTGACTTTC.